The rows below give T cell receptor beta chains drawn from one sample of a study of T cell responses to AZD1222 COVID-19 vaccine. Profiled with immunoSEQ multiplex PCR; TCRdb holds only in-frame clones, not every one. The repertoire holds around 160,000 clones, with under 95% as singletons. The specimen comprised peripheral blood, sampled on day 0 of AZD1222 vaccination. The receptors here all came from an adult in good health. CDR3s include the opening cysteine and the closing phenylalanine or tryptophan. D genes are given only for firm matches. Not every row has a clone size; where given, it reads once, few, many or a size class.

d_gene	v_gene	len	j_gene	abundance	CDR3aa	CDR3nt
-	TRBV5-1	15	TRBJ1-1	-	CASSSASGVNTEAFF	TGCGCCAGCAGCTCCGCCTCGGGTGTGAACACTGAAGCTTTCTTT
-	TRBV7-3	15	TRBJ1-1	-	CASSLVATQPPFAFF	TGTGCCAGCAGCTTAGTGGCCACGCAGCCCCCCTTTGCCTTCTTT
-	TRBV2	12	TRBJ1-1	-	CASMDVNTEAFF	TGTGCCAGCATGGACGTTAACACTGAAGCTTTCTTT
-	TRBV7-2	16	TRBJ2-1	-	CASSLVTGRFYNEQFF	TGTGCCAGCAGCTTAGTCACAGGTCGATTCTACAATGAGCAGTTCTTC
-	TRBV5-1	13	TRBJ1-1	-	CASSRTGSTEAFF	TGCGCCAGCAGTCGTACAGGGAGCACTGAAGCTTTCTTT
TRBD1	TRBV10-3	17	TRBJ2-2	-	CAISDRPGQGNTGELFF	TGTGCCATCAGTGACCGACCGGGACAGGGAAACACCGGGGAGCTGTTTTTT
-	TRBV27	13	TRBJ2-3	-	CASSLKRTDTQYF	TGTGCCAGCAGTTTAAAGCGCACAGATACGCAGTATTTT
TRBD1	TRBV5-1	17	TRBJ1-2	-	CASSLAPGQWTNYGYTF	TGCGCCAGCAGCTTGGCTCCGGGACAGTGGACTAACTATGGCTACACCTTC
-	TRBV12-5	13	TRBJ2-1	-	CASDGGQYNEQFF	TGTGCTAGTGATGGGGGGCAGTATAATGAGCAGTTCTTC
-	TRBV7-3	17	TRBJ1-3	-	CASSPSGGGPLGNTIYF	TGTGCCAGCAGCCCTAGCGGCGGGGGGCCCCTTGGAAACACCATATATTTT
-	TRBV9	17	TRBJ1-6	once	CASSVGQRRSYNSPLHF	TGTGCCAGCAGCGTGGGTCAGAGGAGGTCCTATAATTCACCCCTCCACTTT
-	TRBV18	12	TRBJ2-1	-	CASSPTGSEQFF	TGTGCCAGCTCACCGACGGGTAGTGAGCAGTTCTTC
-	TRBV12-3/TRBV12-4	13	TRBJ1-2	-	CASLGGKEVGYTF	TGTGCCAGCTTGGGGGGTAAGGAAGTTGGCTACACCTTC
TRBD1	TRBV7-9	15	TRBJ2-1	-	CASSPGQIFYNEQFF	TGTGCCAGCAGCCCGGGACAGATATTTTACAATGAGCAGTTCTTC
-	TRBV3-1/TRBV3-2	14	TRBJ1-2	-	CASSLTGRSYGYTF	TGTGCCAGCAGCCTGACGGGACGCAGCTATGGCTACACCTTC
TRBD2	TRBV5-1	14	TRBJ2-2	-	CASSPSGGAGELFF	TGCGCCAGCAGCCCCTCTGGGGGGGCCGGGGAGCTGTTTTTT
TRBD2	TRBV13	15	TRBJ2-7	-	CASSPKRGGTYEQYF	TGTGCCAGCAGCCCTAAGCGGGGGGGAACCTACGAGCAGTACTTC
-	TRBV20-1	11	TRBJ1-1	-	CSARENTEAFF	TGCAGTGCTAGAGAGAACACTGAAGCTTTCTTT
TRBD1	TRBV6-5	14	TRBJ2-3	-	CASSYSTGSDTQYF	TGTGCCAGCAGTTACTCGACAGGGTCAGATACGCAGTATTTT
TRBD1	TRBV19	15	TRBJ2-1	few	CASSAGTGLYNEQFF	TGTGCCAGTAGTGCGGGGACAGGGTTGTACAATGAGCAGTTCTTC
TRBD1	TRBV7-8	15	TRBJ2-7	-	CASSYHGTGGNEQYF	TGTGCCAGCAGCTACCACGGGACAGGGGGGAACGAGCAGTACTTC
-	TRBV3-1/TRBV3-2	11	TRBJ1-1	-	CASSLGPEAFF	TGTGCCAGCAGCCTAGGCCCTGAAGCTTTCTTT
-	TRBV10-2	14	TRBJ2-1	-	CASSALALYNEQFF	TGCGCCAGCAGTGCTCTAGCGCTCTACAATGAGCAGTTCTTC
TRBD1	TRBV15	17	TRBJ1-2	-	CATSRGFGTGDNYGYTF	TGTGCCACCAGCAGAGGTTTTGGGACAGGGGATAACTATGGCTACACCTTC
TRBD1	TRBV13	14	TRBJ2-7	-	CASSLGQALGEQYF	TGTGCCAGCAGCCTGGGACAGGCCCTCGGCGAGCAGTACTTC
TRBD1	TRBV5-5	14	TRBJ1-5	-	CASSGQGGNQPQHF	TGTGCCAGCTCGGGGCAGGGGGGCAATCAGCCCCAGCATTTT
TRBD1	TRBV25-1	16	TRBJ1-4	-	CASSARQGATNEKLFF	TGTGCCAGCAGTGCCCGACAGGGTGCAACTAATGAAAAACTGTTTTTT
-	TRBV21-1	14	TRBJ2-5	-	CASSKTDGQETQYF	TGTGCCAGCAGCAAAACGGACGGCCAAGAGACCCAGTACTTC
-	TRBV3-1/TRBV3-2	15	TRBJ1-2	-	CASSQTLTANYGYTF	TGTGCCAGCAGCCAGACCTTGACAGCTAACTATGGCTACACCTTC
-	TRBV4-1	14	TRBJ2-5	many	CASSQEQLQETQYF	TGCGCCAGCAGCCAAGAACAGCTACAAGAGACCCAGTACTTC
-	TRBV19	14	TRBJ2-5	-	CASSIGTVKETQYF	TGTGCCAGTAGTATAGGGACAGTAAAAGAGACCCAGTACTTC
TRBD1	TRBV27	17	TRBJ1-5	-	CASSLFPTGQGYQPQHF	TGTGCCAGCAGTTTATTCCCTACGGGACAGGGTTATCAGCCCCAGCATTTT
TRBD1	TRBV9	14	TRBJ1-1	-	CASSGTGENTEAFF	TGTGCCAGCAGCGGGACAGGAGAGAACACTGAAGCTTTCTTT
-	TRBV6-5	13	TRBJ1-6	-	CASSWNSHSPLHF	TGTGCCAGCAGTTGGAACTCCCATTCACCCCTCCACTTT
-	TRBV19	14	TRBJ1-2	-	CASTTSRGSHGYTF	TGTGCCAGTACCACCTCTCGGGGGAGTCATGGCTACACCTTC
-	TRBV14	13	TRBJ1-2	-	CASSQGYGYGYTF	TGTGCCAGCAGCCAAGGCTACGGATATGGCTACACCTTC
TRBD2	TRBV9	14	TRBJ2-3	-	CASSGVAGENTQYF	TGTGCCAGCAGCGGGGTAGCGGGGGAGAATACGCAGTATTTT
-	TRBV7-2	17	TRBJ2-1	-	CASSSSQGRRGPGEQFF	TGTGCCAGCAGCTCCTCCCAAGGTCGGCGGGGGCCCGGAGAGCAGTTCTTC
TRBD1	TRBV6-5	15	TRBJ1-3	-	CASSATGGSGNTIYF	TGTGCCAGCAGCGCGACAGGGGGGTCTGGAAACACCATATATTTT
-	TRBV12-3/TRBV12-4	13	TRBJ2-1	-	CASSLHGYNEQFF	TGTGCCAGCTCGCTTCACGGATACAATGAGCAGTTCTTC
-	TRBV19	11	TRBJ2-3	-	CASSRTDTQYF	TGTGCCAGTAGTAGGACGGATACGCAGTATTTT
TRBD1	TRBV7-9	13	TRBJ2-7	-	CASSLGTAYEQYF	TGTGCCAGCAGCCTGGGGACAGCCTACGAGCAGTACTTC
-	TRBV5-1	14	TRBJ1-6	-	CASSLRGNNSPLHF	TGCGCCAGCAGCTTGCGGGGGAATAATTCACCCCTCCACTTT
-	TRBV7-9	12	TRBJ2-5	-	CASAHGQETQYF	TGTGCCAGCGCGCATGGCCAAGAGACCCAGTACTTC
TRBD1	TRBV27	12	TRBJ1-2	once	CASSRQGSGYTF	TGTGCCAGCAGCCGACAGGGTAGTGGCTACACCTTC
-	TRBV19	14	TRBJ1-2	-	CASSILRPNYGYTF	TGTGCCAGTAGTATTCTCAGACCCAACTATGGCTACACCTTC
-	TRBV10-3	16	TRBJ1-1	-	CAISPTGQGANTEAFF	TGTGCCATCAGTCCGACCGGCCAGGGAGCGAACACTGAAGCTTTCTTT
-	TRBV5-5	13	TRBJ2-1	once	CASSSGPDNEQFF	TGTGCCAGCAGTTCCGGGCCTGACAATGAGCAGTTCTTC
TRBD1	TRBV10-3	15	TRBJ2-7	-	CAISESGQGTYEQYF	TGTGCCATCAGTGAGTCGGGACAGGGGACCTACGAGCAGTACTTC
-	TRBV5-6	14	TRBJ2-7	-	CASRGAWTDYEQYF	TGTGCCAGCAGAGGGGCCTGGACTGACTACGAGCAGTACTTC
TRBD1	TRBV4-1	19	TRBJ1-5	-	CASSQVGTGSILGNQPQHF	TGCGCCAGCAGCCAAGTTGGGACAGGGTCGATCCTTGGCAATCAGCCCCAGCATTTT
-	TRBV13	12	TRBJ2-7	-	CASSLEGSEQYF	TGTGCCAGCAGCTTAGAAGGGAGCGAGCAGTACTTC
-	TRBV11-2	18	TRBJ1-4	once	CASRPGRGLNPSNEKLFF	TGTGCCAGCAGGCCAGGGAGGGGCCTCAACCCCTCTAATGAAAAACTGTTTTTT